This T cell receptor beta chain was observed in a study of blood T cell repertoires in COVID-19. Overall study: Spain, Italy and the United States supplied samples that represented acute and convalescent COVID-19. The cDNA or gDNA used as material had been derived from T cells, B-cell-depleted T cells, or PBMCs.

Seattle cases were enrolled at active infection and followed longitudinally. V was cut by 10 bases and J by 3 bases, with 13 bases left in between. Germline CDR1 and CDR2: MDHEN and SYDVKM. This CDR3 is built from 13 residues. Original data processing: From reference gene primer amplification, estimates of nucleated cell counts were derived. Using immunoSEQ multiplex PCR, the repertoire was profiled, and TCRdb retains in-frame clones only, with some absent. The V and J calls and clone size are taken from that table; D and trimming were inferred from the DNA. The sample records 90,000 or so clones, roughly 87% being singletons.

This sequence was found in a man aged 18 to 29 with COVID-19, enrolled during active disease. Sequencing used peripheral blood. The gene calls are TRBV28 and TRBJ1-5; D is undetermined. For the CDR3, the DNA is TGTGCCACCCATCGGGTGTTCAATCAGCCCCAGCATTTT. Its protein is CATHRVFNQPQHF.